This note documents a single T cell receptor beta chain sequence. Using immunoSEQ multiplex PCR, the repertoire was profiled, and TCRdb retains in-frame clones only, with some absent. The sample lists over 200,000 clones, almost 85% seen once, with 12% in the top ten. This sample was included in a study of blood T cell repertoires in COVID-19. From germline, CDR1 is WSHSY and CDR2 SAAADI. This CDR3 region has 13 residues. The V gene lost 6 bases and the J gene lost 2 bases, with 8 bases spanning the gap. Sequenced: peripheral blood. This receptor was obtained from a woman between 35 and 50 years old with acute or convalescent COVID-19. The chain joins TRBV10-2 to TRBJ1-5; D perhaps matches TRBD1 (6 bases). CDR3 nucleotides: TGCGCCAGCAGCCCAGGGGGCAATCAGCCCCAGCATTTT. Encoded protein: CASSPGGNQPQHF.